Below, one T cell receptor (beta chain) is given with its context. The data derive from a study of blood T cell repertoires in COVID-19. Study-level background: Whether acute or convalescent, the COVID-19 samples came from the United States, Italy and Spain.

Sequencing was performed with immunoSEQ multiplex PCR; in TCRdb, only in-frame clones are kept and a portion is missing. The repertoire holds 200,000 to 250,000 clones, with around 83% as singletons. V was trimmed by 3 bases and J by 1 base, leaving 13 bases between them. Germline-derived CDR1 and CDR2 are KGHSH and LQKENI. The CDR3 contains 17 residues. This sequence was found in a woman in her forties or fifties with acute or convalescent COVID-19. The V and J genes are TRBV18 and TRBJ2-6, with D possibly being TRBD2 (6 bases). Sequenced: peripheral blood. The CDR3 is CASSPRQGGSGANVLTF. In DNA form, the CDR3 reads TGTGCCAGCTCACCCCGGCAGGGAGGATCTGGGGCCAACGTCCTGACTTTC.